A selection of T cell receptor beta chains follows, all from one sample in a study of blood T cell repertoires in COVID-19. Sequenced by immunoSEQ multiplex PCR; TCRdb stores in-frame clones only, minus some. This sample has 90,000 to 120,000 clones, with roughly 83% found just once. Sequences were obtained from peripheral blood. Source of these receptors: a human donor in a cohort sampled during active COVID-19. Both conserved end residues are part of each CDR3. D genes are given only for firm matches. The size of a clone is reported for some rows only, either as once, few or many, or as a class for expanded clones.

D gene	clone size	J gene	V gene	CDR3 DNA	CDR3 protein
TRBD1	NA	TRBJ1-5	TRBV19	TGTGCCAGTATCAGGGGGCATAATAGCAATCAGCCCCAGCATTTT	CASIRGHNSNQPQHF
TRBD2	NA	TRBJ2-3	TRBV5-4	TGTGCCAGCAGCTTTGGCGGGAGGGCAGCGCAGTATTTT	CASSFGGRAAQYF
TRBD1	NA	TRBJ2-4	TRBV7-3	TGTGCCAGCAGCCGGGACAGGGGGCTTGGGAACATTCAGTACTTC	CASSRDRGLGNIQYF
NA	NA	TRBJ1-4	TRBV29-1	TGCAGCGTTGGGGGGGATGTAGGGGAAAAACTGTTTTTT	CSVGGDVGEKLFF
NA	few	TRBJ1-5	TRBV28	TGTGCCAGCATGAACCAGGGGACATATAATCAGCCCCAGCATTTT	CASMNQGTYNQPQHF
NA	NA	TRBJ1-1	TRBV11-2	TGTGCCAGCAGCGCTAGCGGGGGGGGGACTGAAGCTTTCTTT	CASSASGGGTEAFF
NA	few	TRBJ1-1	TRBV27	TGTGCCAGCAGACTCCGGGGTGGCGCTGAAGCTTTCTTT	CASRLRGGAEAFF
NA	once	TRBJ1-2	TRBV6-7	TGTGCCAGTTGTCCCCGATGGGGGCAGGGTAACTATGGCTACACCTTC	CASCPRWGQGNYGYTF
NA	NA	TRBJ1-5	TRBV7-2	TGTGCCAGCAGCTTAGTGGGCGGGGAGCCCCAGCATTTT	CASSLVGGEPQHF
NA	NA	TRBJ1-5	TRBV5-1	TGCGCCAGCAGCTTGGAGTCAGGGGTGGGTCAGCCCCAGCATTTT	CASSLESGVGQPQHF
NA	NA	TRBJ2-1	TRBV3-1/TRBV3-2	TGTGCCAGCAGCCACTTCGGGTACGACAATGAGCAGTTCTTC	CASSHFGYDNEQFF
NA	NA	TRBJ2-3	TRBV3-1/TRBV3-2	TGTGCCAGCAGCCAAGATCAGGGGCGCTTGCAGTATTTT	CASSQDQGRLQYF
NA	NA	TRBJ2-5	TRBV7-2	TGTGCCAGCAGCTTAAGTAGGACACAAGAGACCCAGTACTTC	CASSLSRTQETQYF
TRBD2	NA	TRBJ2-1	TRBV27	TGTGCCAGCGGGTCACCAATCTCACTGACTAGCGGCTACAATGAGCAGTTCTTC	CASGSPISLTSGYNEQFF
NA	NA	TRBJ1-2	TRBV21-1	TGTGCCATAACGGGATCCAGACAGGGCTGTGGCTACACCTTC	CAITGSRQGCGYTF
TRBD2	NA	TRBJ2-1	TRBV7-6	TGTGCCAGCAGCTCTCAAGCGGGAGCCTGGGATGAGCAGTTCTTC	CASSSQAGAWDEQFF
TRBD1	NA	TRBJ1-1	TRBV3-1/TRBV3-2	TGTGCCAGCAGCCGCTCGTCAGGGGGCCGTACTGAAGCTTTCTTT	CASSRSSGGRTEAFF
TRBD1	few	TRBJ1-4	TRBV9	TGTGCCAGCAGCGTAGGACAGGGGACGAATGAAAAACTGTTTTTT	CASSVGQGTNEKLFF
TRBD2	NA	TRBJ2-3	TRBV9	TGTGCCAGCAGCGTAGAAGGCGGGAGAGCAGATACGCAGTATTTT	CASSVEGGRADTQYF
TRBD1	NA	TRBJ1-2	TRBV6-5	TGTGCCAGCAGCCGGGACAGGGACTATGGCTACACCTTC	CASSRDRDYGYTF
NA	few	TRBJ1-4	TRBV12-3/TRBV12-4	TGTGCCAGCAGTTTGGACTTGGATGAAAAACTGTTTTTT	CASSLDLDEKLFF
NA	NA	TRBJ2-5	TRBV2	TGTGCCAGCAGTCCAGGCACCGAGACCCAGTACTTC	CASSPGTETQYF
TRBD2	NA	TRBJ2-7	TRBV5-5	TGTGCCAGCAGCTTGACGGGAGGCCGCTACGAGCAGTACTTC	CASSLTGGRYEQYF
TRBD2	NA	TRBJ2-1	TRBV28	TGTGCCAGCGGGGGACTAGCGGGAGGGCCGATCAATGAGCAGTTCTTC	CASGGLAGGPINEQFF
NA	NA	TRBJ2-1	TRBV5-1	TGCGCCAGCAGCTTGGCCTACCCGCAAGACAATGAGCAGTTCTTC	CASSLAYPQDNEQFF
TRBD2	NA	TRBJ2-2	TRBV7-3	TGTGCCAGCAGCCCACTAGCGGCCGGGGAGCTGTTTTTT	CASSPLAAGELFF
TRBD2	NA	TRBJ2-2	TRBV14	TGTGCCAGCAGCCAAGGACTAGCTACCGGGGAGCTGTTTTTT	CASSQGLATGELFF
TRBD1	NA	TRBJ1-3	TRBV28	TGTGCCAGCAGTCCCCGGGACAGACCAAACACCATATATTTT	CASSPRDRPNTIYF